The 4 T cell receptor beta chains below come from one sample, sequenced in a study of a mutant IDH1 vaccine in newly diagnosed glioma. Their antigens remain unidentified. The table came from immunoSEQ multiplex PCR; TCRdb's copy has only in-frame clones and leaves some out. This repertoire shows roughly 86,000 clones, about 81% found once; its top ten account for approximately 5.4%. Time point here: week 47, end of study. Each dose delivered 300 ug of mutant IDH1 20-mer peptide subcutaneously with imiquimod. Sequenced here: PBMCs, sampled from a glioma patient whose treatment included an IDH1 peptide vaccine. The receptors come from a man aged 40-55 years with glioma.

The chain carries TRBV5-4 and TRBJ2-6; 9 positions match TRBD2. Germline V CDR1 and CDR2: SGHNT, YYREEE (reference sequence). The CDR3 loop spans 18 amino acids. The ends lost 4 bases at V and 0 bases at J; junction bases unmatched: 8. CDR3: CASSGASGRTSGANVLTF. CDR3 in DNA: TGTGCCAGCAGCGGTGCCAGCGGGAGGACCTCTGGGGCCAACGTCCTGACTTTC.

This clone was counted a few times. The V call is TRBV7-9, the J call TRBJ2-7, with 8 positions matching TRBD1. Germline V gene sequence: CDR1 SEHNR, CDR2 FQNEAQ (reference sequence). The CDR3 contains 14 residues. The ends lost 5 bases at V and 6 bases at J; junction bases unmatched: 9. The CDR3 spells CASSRLLTGVEQYF. DNA of the CDR3: TGTGCCAGCAGCCGCCTATTGACAGGGGTCGAGCAGTACTTC.

The chain joins TRBV5-8 to TRBJ1-5; 9 positions agree with TRBD1. V lost 4 bases, J lost 3 bases, and 8 bases stayed unmatched. This CDR3 spans 16 amino acids. The germline V gene encodes CDR1 SGHTS and CDR2 YDEGEE. The CDR3 DNA reads TGTGCCAGCAGCCCCCTTCGACAGGGGGTCAATCAGCCCCAGCATTTT. It is translated as CASSPLRQGVNQPQHF.

The CDR3 reads CASSQDGGGREAFF. As DNA, the CDR3 is TGCGCCAGCAGCCAAGACGGAGGGGGTCGTGAAGCTTTCTTT. The chain uses TRBV4-1 and TRBJ1-1; D might be TRBD1 (6 bases). The CDR3 spans 14 residues. The germline gives CDR1 MGHRA, CDR2 YSYEKL. V shed 0 bases and J shed 7 bases, with 12 bases lying between them.